Listed below are T cell receptor beta chains from one sample, sequenced in a study of blood T cell repertoires in COVID-19. The table came from immunoSEQ multiplex PCR; TCRdb's copy has only in-frame clones and leaves some out. This sample has around 300,000 clones, with roughly nine tenths found just once. The material sequenced was PBMCs or T cells enriched from blood (not recorded which). Every receptor here comes from a woman under 30 who had recovered from COVID-19. The CDR3 runs from the conserved cysteine through the conserved F or W. The D gene is left open where the match is weak. Some rows have no size entry. The others give once, few or many, or a class for an expanded clone.

d_gene	v_gene	j_gene	abundance	CDR3aa	CDR3nt
.	TRBV28	TRBJ1-2	.	CASSRTVYGYTF	TGTGCCAGCAGTAGGACTGTCTATGGCTACACCTTC
.	TRBV7-2	TRBJ1-2	.	CASSLSSDRHYGYTF	TGTGCCAGCAGCTTATCTAGCGACAGACACTATGGCTACACCTTC
.	TRBV6-5	TRBJ2-2	.	CASSTTRNTGELFF	TGTGCCAGCAGTACGACACGAAACACCGGGGAGCTGTTTTTT
TRBD1	TRBV4-1	TRBJ1-1	.	CASSQGGGQGTITEAFF	TGCGCCAGCAGCCAAGGGGGCGGACAGGGAACCATAACTGAAGCTTTCTTT
TRBD1	TRBV29-1	TRBJ2-7	.	CSAQTGTYEQYF	TGCAGCGCCCAGACAGGGACCTACGAGCAGTACTTC
.	TRBV7-9	TRBJ2-7	.	CASSLKGDAYEQYF	TGTGCCAGCAGCTTAAAGGGGGATGCCTACGAGCAGTACTTC
TRBD2	TRBV27	TRBJ2-7	.	CASSLTGGDAYEQYF	TGTGCCAGCAGTCTGACCGGGGGGGACGCCTACGAGCAGTACTTC
TRBD2	TRBV5-1	TRBJ2-1	.	CASSFLGGSPSSYNEQFF	TGCGCCAGCAGCTTTTTGGGGGGGAGTCCTAGCTCCTACAATGAGCAGTTCTTC
.	TRBV10-1	TRBJ2-2	few	CASSDPSGELFF	TGCGCCAGCAGTGATCCTAGCGGGGAGCTGTTTTTT
.	TRBV12-3/TRBV12-4	TRBJ2-5	.	CASSFLVETQYF	TGTGCCAGCAGTTTCCTCGTGGAGACCCAGTACTTC